What follows is one T cell receptor (beta chain) and its context. The sample is drawn from a study of T cell changes during pregnancy in multiple sclerosis. Here immunoSEQ multiplex PCR was the method, and the copy in TCRdb shows in-frame clones only, minus some. This sample yields about 100,000 clones, of which 91% are seen a single time; around 3.2% belongs to the top ten. This TCR was sampled from a female donor with multiple sclerosis, enrolled in a pregnancy study. Sequencing used peripheral blood, obtained in the second trimester of pregnancy.

The CDR3 is CASSLASVNTEAFF. For the CDR3, the DNA is TGTGCCAGCAGCTTGGCCTCGGTGAACACTGAAGCTTTCTTT. The chain recombines TRBV5-6 with TRBJ1-1; D remains ambiguous. V was pared by 0 bases and J by 0 bases, with 6 bases between. Looked up from germline, CDR1 is SGHDT and CDR2 is YYEEEE. This CDR3 is 14 amino acids long.